The TCR beta chain under discussion was sequenced for a study of cytomegalovirus exposure and HLA in healthy donors. Study at large: HLA-typed donors were the source of around 77 million unique TCRs held in an early data release. Genetic ancestry analysis placed around 76% of the 398 donors that were genotyped in the Caucasian-associated cluster.

The PCR contained 60 Vbeta and 13 Jbeta primers. This table comes from immunoSEQ multiplex PCR, and its TCRdb copy is limited to in-frame clones, with some not included. The sample lists about 78,000 clones, more than 65% occurring once. This clone was observed a single time. Looked up from germline, CDR1 is MNHNY and CDR2 is SVGAGI (reference sequence). V was trimmed by 4 bases and J by 9 bases, leaving 22 bases between them. The CDR3 is made up of 15 amino acids. The sample consisted of PBMCs. The chain couples TRBV6-6 to TRBJ2-7, with a weak D call TRBD2 (7 bases). The sequence came from a middle-aged woman in good health and CMV-seropositive. CDR3: CASSFSMDSSGGQYF. For the CDR3, the DNA is TGTGCCAGCAGTTTTTCCATGGACAGCTCGGGAGGGCAGTACTTC.